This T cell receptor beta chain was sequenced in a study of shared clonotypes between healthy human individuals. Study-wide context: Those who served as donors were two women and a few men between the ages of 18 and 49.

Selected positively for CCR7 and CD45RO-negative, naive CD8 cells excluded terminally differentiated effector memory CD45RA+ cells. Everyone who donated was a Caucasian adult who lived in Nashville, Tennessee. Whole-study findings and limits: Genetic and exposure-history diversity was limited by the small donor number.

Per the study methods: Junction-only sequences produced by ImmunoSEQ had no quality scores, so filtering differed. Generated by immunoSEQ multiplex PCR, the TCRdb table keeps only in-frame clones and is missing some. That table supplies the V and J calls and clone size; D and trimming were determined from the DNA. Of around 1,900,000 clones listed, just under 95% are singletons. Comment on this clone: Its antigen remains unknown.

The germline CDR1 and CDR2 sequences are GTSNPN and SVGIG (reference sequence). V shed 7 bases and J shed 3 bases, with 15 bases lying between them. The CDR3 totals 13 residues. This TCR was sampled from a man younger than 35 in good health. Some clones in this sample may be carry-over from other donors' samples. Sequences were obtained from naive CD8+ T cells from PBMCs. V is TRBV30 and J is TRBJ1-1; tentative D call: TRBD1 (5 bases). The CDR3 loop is CASPGGGYTEAFF. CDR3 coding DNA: TGTGCCTCCCCTGGCGGGGGTTACACTGAAGCTTTCTTT.